The clone carrying this TCR beta chain showed up just once. Its cognate antigen is unknown. The germline V gene encodes CDR1 MDHEN and CDR2 SYDVKM. This CDR3 contains 12 residues. The junction had 5 bases not matched to a gene; V was cut back by 7 bases and J by 10 bases. The data stem from a study of beta chain features in type 1 diabetes. Overall study: Regarding age, gender and cell yields, patients proved similar to healthy donors.

Of the isolated RNA, all was reverse transcribed, and so the sequenced material was expressed TCRB transcripts. Measured with immunoSEQ multiplex PCR; TCRdb has only the in-frame clones, and not every one. The table records roughly 240,000 clones, around 22% of them present only once. Study conclusions and caveats: Shorter templates might be favored by PCR, equally in patients and controls. Type 1 diabetes patients had TCRB CDR3s that were shorter (moderately but significantly so) in all four CD4+ subsets.

The source material was naive CD4+ T cells from blood. The TCR comes from a woman in her twenties or thirties with type 1 diabetes. V usage is TRBV28 and J usage is TRBJ2-1; TRBD2 aligns across 9 bases. The CDR3 loop reads CASTILAGEQFF. Written as DNA, the CDR3 is TGTGCCAGCACCATCCTAGCGGGGGAGCAGTTCTTC.